The TCR beta chain described here comes from a study of early T cells in non-severe SARS-CoV-2 infection. MiXCR, applied by TCRdb to the 5' RACE reads, yields one record per CDR3 protein. The table has more than 35,000 distinct CDR3 sequences, 5.8% seen once. Findings of the study overall: VDJdb matches were skewed toward anti-spike CD8 T cell responses.

Trimming removed 0 bases at V and 3 bases at J, with 9 bases between. The germline CDR1 and CDR2 sequences are SGHTA and FQGNSA. The CDR3 totals 14 residues. This clonotype was seen repeatedly, ten times or more. The antigen is unknown. The chain has TRBV7-2 and TRBJ2-7, with D hard to call. The clonotype comes from an adult who was a healthcare worker with PCR-confirmed SARS-CoV-2 infection or an uninfected control (not recorded which). The source material was whole blood. The CDR3 here is CASSLAQTSYEQYF. For the CDR3, the DNA is TGTGCCAGCAGCTTAGCGCAAACGAGCTACGAGCAGTACTTC.